Only one count was recorded for the clone carrying this T cell receptor beta chain. The record originates from a study of OX40 agonist ivuxolimab in advanced cancers. This CDR3 has 13 residues. Per the germline V gene, CDR1 is SGHDT and CDR2 is YYEEEE. V was shortened by 2 bases and J by 0 bases, with 5 bases between the two germline ends. Some clones are missing from TCRdb's copy, which holds only in-frame ones; the method was immunoSEQ multiplex PCR. The sample records 30,000 to 35,000 clones, over 80% being singletons. The TCR originated in an adult with an advanced solid tumor such as melanoma, head and neck, liver or kidney cancer. This material consisted of CD4+ or CD8+ T cells sorted from blood, taken in a trial of the OX40 agonist ivuxolimab. J is TRBJ1-1 and V is TRBV5-6; D is uncertain. The CDR3 loop reads CASSFSMNTEAFF. The CDR3 DNA follows: TGTGCCAGCAGCTTCAGTATGAACACTGAAGCTTTCTTT.